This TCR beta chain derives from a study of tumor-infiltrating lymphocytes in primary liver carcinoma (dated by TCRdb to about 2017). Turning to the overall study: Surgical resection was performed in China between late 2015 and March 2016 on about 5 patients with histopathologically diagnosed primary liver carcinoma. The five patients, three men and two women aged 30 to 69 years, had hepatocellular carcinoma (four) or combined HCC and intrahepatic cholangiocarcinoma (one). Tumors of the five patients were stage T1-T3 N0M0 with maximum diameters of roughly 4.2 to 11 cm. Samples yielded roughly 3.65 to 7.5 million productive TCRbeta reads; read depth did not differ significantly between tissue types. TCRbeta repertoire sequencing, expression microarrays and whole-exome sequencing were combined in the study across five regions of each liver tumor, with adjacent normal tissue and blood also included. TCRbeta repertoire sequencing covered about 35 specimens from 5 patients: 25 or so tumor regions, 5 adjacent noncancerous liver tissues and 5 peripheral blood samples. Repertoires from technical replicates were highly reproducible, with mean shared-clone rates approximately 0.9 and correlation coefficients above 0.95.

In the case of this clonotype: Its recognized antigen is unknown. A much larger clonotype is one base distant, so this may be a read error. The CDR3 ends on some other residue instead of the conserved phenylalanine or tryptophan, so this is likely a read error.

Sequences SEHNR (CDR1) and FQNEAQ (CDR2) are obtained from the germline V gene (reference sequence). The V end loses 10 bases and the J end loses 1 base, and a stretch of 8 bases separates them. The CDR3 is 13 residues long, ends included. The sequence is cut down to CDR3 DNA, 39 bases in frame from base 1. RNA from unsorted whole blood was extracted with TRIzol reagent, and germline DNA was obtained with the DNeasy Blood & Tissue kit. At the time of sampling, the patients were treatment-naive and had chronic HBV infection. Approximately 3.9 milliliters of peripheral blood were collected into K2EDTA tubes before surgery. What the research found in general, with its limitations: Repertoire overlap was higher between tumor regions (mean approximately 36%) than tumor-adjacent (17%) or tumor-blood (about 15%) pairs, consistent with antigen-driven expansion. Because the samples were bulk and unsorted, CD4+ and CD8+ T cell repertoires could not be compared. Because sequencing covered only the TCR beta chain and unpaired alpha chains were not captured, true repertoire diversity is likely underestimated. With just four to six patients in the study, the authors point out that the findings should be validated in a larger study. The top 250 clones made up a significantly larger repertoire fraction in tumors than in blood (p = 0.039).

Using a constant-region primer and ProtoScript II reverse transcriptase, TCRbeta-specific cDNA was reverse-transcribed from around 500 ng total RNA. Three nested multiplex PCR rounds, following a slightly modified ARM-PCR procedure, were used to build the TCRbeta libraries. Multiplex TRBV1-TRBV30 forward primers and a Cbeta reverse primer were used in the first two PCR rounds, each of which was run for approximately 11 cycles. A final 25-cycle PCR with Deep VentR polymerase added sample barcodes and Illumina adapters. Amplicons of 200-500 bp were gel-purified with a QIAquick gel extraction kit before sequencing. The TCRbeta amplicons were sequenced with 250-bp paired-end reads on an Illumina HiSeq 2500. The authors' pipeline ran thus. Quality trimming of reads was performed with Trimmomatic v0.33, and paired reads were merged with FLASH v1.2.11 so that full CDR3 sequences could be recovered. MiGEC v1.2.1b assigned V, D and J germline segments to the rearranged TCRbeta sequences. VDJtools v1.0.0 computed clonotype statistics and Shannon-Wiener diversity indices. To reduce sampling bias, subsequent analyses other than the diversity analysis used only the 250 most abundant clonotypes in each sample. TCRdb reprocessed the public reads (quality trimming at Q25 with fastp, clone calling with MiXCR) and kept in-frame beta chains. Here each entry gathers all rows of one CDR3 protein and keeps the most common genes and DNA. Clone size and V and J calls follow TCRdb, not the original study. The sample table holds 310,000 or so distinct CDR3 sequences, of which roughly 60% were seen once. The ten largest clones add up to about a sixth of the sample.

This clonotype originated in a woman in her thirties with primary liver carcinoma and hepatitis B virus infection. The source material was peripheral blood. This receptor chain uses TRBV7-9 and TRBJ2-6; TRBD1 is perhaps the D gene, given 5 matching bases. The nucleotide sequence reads TGTGCCACCAGGGCTTCTGGGGCCAACGTCCTGACTATC. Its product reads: CATRASGANVLTI.